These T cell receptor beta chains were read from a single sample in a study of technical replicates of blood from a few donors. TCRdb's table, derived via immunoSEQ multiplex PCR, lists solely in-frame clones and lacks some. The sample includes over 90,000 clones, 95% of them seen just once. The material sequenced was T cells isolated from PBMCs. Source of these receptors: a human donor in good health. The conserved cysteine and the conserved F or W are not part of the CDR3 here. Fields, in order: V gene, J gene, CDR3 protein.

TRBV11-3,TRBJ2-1,ASSLGAEQF
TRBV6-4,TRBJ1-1,ASSDVRGLQVNTEAF
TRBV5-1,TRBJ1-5,ASSLVKKGQGAGVSNQPQH
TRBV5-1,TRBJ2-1,ASSLGTSGSYEQF
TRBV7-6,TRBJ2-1,ASSLALAGVNEQF
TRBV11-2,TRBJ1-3,ASSPLRGQGALSGNTIY
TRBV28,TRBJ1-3,ASHMGGSGNTIY
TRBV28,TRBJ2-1,ASSSGRYNEQF
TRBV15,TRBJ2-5,ATSSSQGVFYWTQY
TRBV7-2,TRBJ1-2,ASSLAGGYGYT
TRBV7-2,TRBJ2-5,ASGTFQETQY
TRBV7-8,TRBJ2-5,ASSLTSGHGKETQY
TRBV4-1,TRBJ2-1,ASSHSTEQF
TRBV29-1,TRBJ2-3,SFSGDTDTQY
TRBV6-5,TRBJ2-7,ASTLLAGGPSEQY
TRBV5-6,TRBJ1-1,ASSPPGKTMNTEAF
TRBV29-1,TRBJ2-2,SVGERDPNTGELF
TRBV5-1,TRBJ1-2,ASSRGGQLNSLNYGYT
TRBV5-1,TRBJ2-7,ASSLLAGESYYEQY
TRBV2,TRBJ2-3,ASRFTGGIDTQY
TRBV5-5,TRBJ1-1,ASSRRDRPNTEAF
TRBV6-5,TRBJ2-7,ASSSGHLYEQY
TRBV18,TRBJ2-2,ASSPLETSLNTGELF
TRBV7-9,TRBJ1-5,ASSPGAEGNQPQH